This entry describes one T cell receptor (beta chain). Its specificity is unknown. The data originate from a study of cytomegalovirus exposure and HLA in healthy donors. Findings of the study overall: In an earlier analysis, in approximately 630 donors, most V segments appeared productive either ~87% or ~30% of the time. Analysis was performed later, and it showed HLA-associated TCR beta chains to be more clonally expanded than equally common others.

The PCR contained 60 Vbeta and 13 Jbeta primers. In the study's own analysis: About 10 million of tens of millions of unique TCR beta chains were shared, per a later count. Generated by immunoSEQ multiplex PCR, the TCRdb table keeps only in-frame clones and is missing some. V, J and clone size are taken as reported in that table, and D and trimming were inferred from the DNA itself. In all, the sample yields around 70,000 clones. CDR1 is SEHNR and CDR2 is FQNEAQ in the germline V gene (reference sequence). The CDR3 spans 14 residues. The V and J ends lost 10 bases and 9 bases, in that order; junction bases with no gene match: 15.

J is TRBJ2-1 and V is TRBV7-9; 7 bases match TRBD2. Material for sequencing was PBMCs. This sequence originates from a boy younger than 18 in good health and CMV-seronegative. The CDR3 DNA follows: TGTGCCATCTCGAGATCTGCGGGAGAGGTTGAGCAGTTCTTC. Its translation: CAISRSAGEVEQFF.